This entry describes one T cell receptor beta chain. This sample was included in a study of cytomegalovirus exposure and HLA in healthy donors. Germline-derived CDR1 and CDR2 are MNHNS and SASEGT. This CDR3 spans 14 amino acids. V dropped 2 bases and J dropped 0 bases, with 7 bases sitting between them. Profiling relied on immunoSEQ multiplex PCR, and the TCRdb table lists in-frame clones only, not all of them. Here the sample spans over 130,000 clones, around 86% being singletons. The receptor comes from a man between 18 and 35 years old in good health and CMV-seropositive. What was sequenced was PBMCs. This chain connects TRBV6-1 to TRBJ1-1; a possible D gene is TRBD1 (6 bases). The CDR3 spells CASSETGMNTEAFF. The CDR3 DNA follows: TGTGCCAGCAGTGAAACAGGGATGAACACTGAAGCTTTCTTT.